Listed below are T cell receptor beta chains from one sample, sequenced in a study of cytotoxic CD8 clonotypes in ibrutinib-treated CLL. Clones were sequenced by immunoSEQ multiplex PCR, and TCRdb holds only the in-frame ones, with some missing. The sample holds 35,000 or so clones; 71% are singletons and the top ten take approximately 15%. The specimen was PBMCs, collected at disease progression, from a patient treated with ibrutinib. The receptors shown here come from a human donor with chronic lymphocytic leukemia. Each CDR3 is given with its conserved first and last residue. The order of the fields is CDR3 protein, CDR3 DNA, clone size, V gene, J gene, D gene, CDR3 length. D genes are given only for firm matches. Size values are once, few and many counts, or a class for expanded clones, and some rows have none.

CDR3: CASSPKTGENTEAFF
DNA: TGTGCCAGCAGCCCCAAGACCGGGGAGAACACTGAAGCTTTCTTT
size: NA
V: TRBV7-9
J: TRBJ1-1
D: NA
length: 15

CDR3: CASSEGKVWDTRRNYGYTF
DNA: TGTGCCAGCAGTGAGGGAAAGGTTTGGGACACGAGAAGAAACTATGGCTACACCTTC
size: NA
V: TRBV6-1
J: TRBJ1-2
D: NA
length: 19

CDR3: CASSIDPRQTSNQPQHF
DNA: TGTGCCAGTAGTATAGATCCCCGGCAGACGAGCAATCAGCCCCAGCATTTT
size: NA
V: TRBV19
J: TRBJ1-5
D: NA
length: 17

CDR3: CASSVDANYGYTF
DNA: TGCGCCAGCAGTGTTGACGCTAACTATGGCTACACCTTC
size: NA
V: TRBV10-1
J: TRBJ1-2
D: NA
length: 13

CDR3: CASSVGTGNQPQHF
DNA: TGTGCCAGCAGTGTCGGGACAGGCAATCAGCCCCAGCATTTT
size: NA
V: TRBV25-1
J: TRBJ1-5
D: TRBD1
length: 14

CDR3: CASSLGSGTNEKLFF
DNA: TGTGCCAGCAGCTTAGGATCCGGGACGAATGAAAAACTGTTTTTT
size: NA
V: TRBV7-9
J: TRBJ1-4
D: NA
length: 15

CDR3: CASSIRQGAAEAFF
DNA: TGTGCCAGTAGTATAAGACAGGGGGCCGCTGAAGCTTTCTTT
size: NA
V: TRBV19
J: TRBJ1-1
D: TRBD1
length: 14

CDR3: CASSPQSGGYTGELFF
DNA: TGTGCCAGCAGCCCCCAAAGCGGGGGATATACCGGGGAGCTGTTTTTT
size: few
V: TRBV11-2
J: TRBJ2-2
D: TRBD2
length: 16

CDR3: CASSGIAGERSYNEQFF
DNA: TGTGCCAGCAGCGGGATAGCGGGGGAGCGCTCCTACAATGAGCAGTTCTTC
size: NA
V: TRBV11-3
J: TRBJ2-1
D: TRBD2
length: 17

CDR3: CASSIFPDPGPYGYTF
DNA: TGTGCCAGTAGTATTTTCCCGGATCCGGGGCCCTATGGCTACACCTTC
size: NA
V: TRBV19
J: TRBJ1-2
D: NA
length: 16

CDR3: CASSGREVSNQPQHF
DNA: TGTGCCAGCAGCGGGAGGGAGGTTAGCAATCAGCCCCAGCATTTT
size: NA
V: TRBV7-8
J: TRBJ1-5
D: NA
length: 15

CDR3: CASSHPGTSGGSNQETQYF
DNA: TGCGCCAGCAGTCATCCCGGGACTAGCGGGGGGTCTAACCAAGAGACCCAGTACTTC
size: NA
V: TRBV23-1
J: TRBJ2-5
D: TRBD2
length: 19

CDR3: CASRDTTGGKGAFF
DNA: TGTGCCAGCAGGGATACCACAGGGGGCAAAGGAGCTTTCTTT
size: few
V: TRBV6-1
J: TRBJ1-1
D: TRBD1
length: 14

CDR3: CASSIADASLYPQHF
DNA: TGTGCCAGTAGTATAGCGGACGCCTCCCTTTACCCCCAGCATTTT
size: NA
V: TRBV19
J: TRBJ1-5
D: NA
length: 15

CDR3: CASSYRGPNYGYTF
DNA: TGTGCCAGCAGTTACAGGGGTCCAAACTATGGCTACACCTTC
size: NA
V: TRBV6-5
J: TRBJ1-2
D: NA
length: 14

CDR3: CASSERQGGDSPLHF
DNA: TGTGCCAGCAGCGAAAGACAGGGAGGTGATTCACCCCTCCACTTT
size: few
V: TRBV5-4
J: TRBJ1-6
D: TRBD1
length: 15

CDR3: CASSYSESGANVLTF
DNA: TGTGCCAGCAGTTACTCTGAGTCGGGGGCCAACGTCCTGACTTTC
size: NA
V: TRBV6-5
J: TRBJ2-6
D: NA
length: 15

CDR3: CATSRGVGPEKLFF
DNA: TGTGCCACCAGCAGAGGGGTAGGGCCCGAAAAACTGTTTTTT
size: NA
V: TRBV15
J: TRBJ1-4
D: NA
length: 14

CDR3: CASSVLGGAGTDTQYF
DNA: TGTGCCAGCAGCGTACTAGGAGGGGCCGGTACAGATACGCAGTATTTT
size: NA
V: TRBV9
J: TRBJ2-3
D: NA
length: 16

CDR3: CASSPGQINSPLHF
DNA: TGTGCCAGCAGCCCGGGACAGATCAATTCACCCCTCCACTTT
size: NA
V: TRBV5-4
J: TRBJ1-6
D: TRBD1
length: 14

CDR3: CASTLIPGGPGELFF
DNA: TGCGCCAGCACCTTGATCCCGGGGGGTCCCGGGGAGCTGTTTTTT
size: NA
V: TRBV5-1
J: TRBJ2-2
D: TRBD2
length: 15

CDR3: CASSTGLAGGPQETQYF
DNA: TGCGCCAGCAGCACCGGACTAGCGGGGGGGCCCCAAGAGACCCAGTACTTC
size: NA
V: TRBV5-1
J: TRBJ2-5
D: TRBD2
length: 17

CDR3: CASSMTANYGYTF
DNA: TGCGCCAGCAGCATGACAGCTAACTATGGCTACACCTTC
size: NA
V: TRBV5-1
J: TRBJ1-2
D: NA
length: 13

CDR3: CASSSTQLAKNIQYF
DNA: TGTGCCAGTAGTTCGACCCAATTAGCCAAAAACATTCAGTACTTC
size: NA
V: TRBV19
J: TRBJ2-4
D: NA
length: 15

CDR3: CASNQGGTEAFF
DNA: TGTGCCAGCAATCAAGGGGGCACTGAAGCTTTCTTT
size: NA
V: TRBV6-1
J: TRBJ1-1
D: NA
length: 12

CDR3: CASSLLTSGANVLTF
DNA: TGTGCCAGCAGCTTGCTGACCTCGGGGGCCAACGTCCTGACTTTC
size: NA
V: TRBV5-4
J: TRBJ2-6
D: NA
length: 15

CDR3: CATNEPGGNEQFF
DNA: TGTGCCACGAACGAGCCGGGGGGAAATGAGCAGTTCTTC
size: NA
V: TRBV6-5
J: TRBJ2-1
D: TRBD2
length: 13

CDR3: CASRRGLYSYEQYF
DNA: TGTGCCAGCAGACGGGGTTTATACAGCTACGAGCAGTACTTC
size: NA
V: TRBV6-5
J: TRBJ2-7
D: NA
length: 14

CDR3: CASSLADRDGYTF
DNA: TGTGCCAGCAGCTTGGCCGACAGGGATGGCTACACCTTC
size: NA
V: TRBV5-6
J: TRBJ1-2
D: TRBD1
length: 13

CDR3: CASSPVGGRNTEAFF
DNA: TGTGCCAGCAGCCCCGTCGGTGGCAGAAACACTGAAGCTTTCTTT
size: few
V: TRBV5-4
J: TRBJ1-1
D: NA
length: 15

CDR3: CASSGLAGGDYEQYF
DNA: TGTGCCAGCAGCGGGCTAGCGGGGGGTGACTACGAGCAGTACTTC
size: NA
V: TRBV7-8
J: TRBJ2-7
D: TRBD2
length: 15

CDR3: CASSGSQGTEAFF
DNA: TGTGCCAGCAGTGGGTCCCAGGGCACTGAAGCTTTCTTT
size: NA
V: TRBV6-1
J: TRBJ1-1
D: NA
length: 13

CDR3: CARTGLNTEAFF
DNA: TGTGCCAGAACGGGGTTGAACACTGAAGCTTTCTTT
size: once
V: TRBV6-4
J: TRBJ1-1
D: NA
length: 12

CDR3: CASSESGVVTDTQYF
DNA: TGTGCCAGCAGTGAGAGCGGGGTAGTCACAGATACGCAGTATTTT
size: NA
V: TRBV2
J: TRBJ2-3
D: TRBD2
length: 15

CDR3: CASSFWRGGAGTQYF
DNA: TGCGCCAGCAGCTTTTGGCGGGGGGGCGCAGGTACGCAGTATTTT
size: NA
V: TRBV5-1
J: TRBJ2-3
D: TRBD2
length: 15

CDR3: CASSLQGGTINEQFF
DNA: TGCGCCAGCAGTCTACAGGGGGGTACGATCAATGAGCAGTTCTTC
size: few
V: TRBV4-1
J: TRBJ2-1
D: TRBD1
length: 15

CDR3: CASSLIAGEVEAFF
DNA: TGCGCCAGCAGCTTGATAGCAGGGGAAGTTGAAGCTTTCTTT
size: NA
V: TRBV5-1
J: TRBJ1-1
D: NA
length: 14

CDR3: CASSRGGGSYGYTF
DNA: TGTGCCAGCAGTAGAGGGGGCGGCAGCTATGGCTACACCTTC
size: NA
V: TRBV6-5
J: TRBJ1-2
D: TRBD1
length: 14

CDR3: CASGLGSPWGTEAFF
DNA: TGTGCTAGTGGTTTGGGGTCCCCCTGGGGCACTGAAGCTTTCTTT
size: NA
V: TRBV12-5
J: TRBJ1-1
D: NA
length: 15

CDR3: CASSQGTEAFF
DNA: TGTGCCAGCAGTCAGGGGACTGAAGCTTTCTTT
size: NA
V: TRBV6-5
J: TRBJ1-1
D: NA
length: 11

CDR3: CASGLEEGTEAFF
DNA: TGTGCTAGTGGTTTGGAGGAGGGGACTGAAGCTTTCTTT
size: NA
V: TRBV12-5
J: TRBJ1-1
D: NA
length: 13

CDR3: CAIGAVAQETQYF
DNA: TGTGCCATCGGAGCGGTAGCCCAAGAGACCCAGTACTTC
size: medium-sized
V: TRBV10-3
J: TRBJ2-5
D: NA
length: 13

CDR3: CASSERGGWDTEAFF
DNA: TGTGCCAGCAGTGAAAGGGGGGGCTGGGACACTGAAGCTTTCTTT
size: NA
V: TRBV25-1
J: TRBJ1-1
D: NA
length: 15

CDR3: CAINPRASGGLDTQYF
DNA: TGTGCCATCAACCCCCGGGCTAGCGGGGGACTAGATACGCAGTATTTT
size: NA
V: TRBV10-3
J: TRBJ2-3
D: TRBD2
length: 16

CDR3: CASSLEIGNQPQHF
DNA: TGTGCCAGCAGCTTGGAAATAGGGAATCAGCCCCAGCATTTT
size: NA
V: TRBV7-8
J: TRBJ1-5
D: NA
length: 14

CDR3: CASRLQGMNTEAFF
DNA: TGTGCCAGCAGGTTACAGGGAATGAACACTGAAGCTTTCTTT
size: NA
V: TRBV6-5
J: TRBJ1-1
D: NA
length: 14

CDR3: CASSLSSQGSGTGELFF
DNA: TGCGCCAGCAGCTTGAGTTCCCAGGGGTCGGGCACCGGGGAGCTGTTTTTT
size: NA
V: TRBV5-1
J: TRBJ2-2
D: NA
length: 17

CDR3: CASSLSVAPNTGELFF
DNA: TGCGCCAGCAGCTTGTCTGTAGCTCCAAACACCGGGGAGCTGTTTTTT
size: NA
V: TRBV5-1
J: TRBJ2-2
D: NA
length: 16